A selection of T cell receptor beta chains follows, all from one sample in a study of patients and donors after allogeneic stem cell transplantation. Each CDR3 protein gets one entry after TCRdb re-called the RT-PCR reads with MiXCR. This table has about 110,000 distinct CDR3 sequences, 35% to 45% appearing once. Sample: blood, either unsorted or a sorted T cell fraction (not recorded which). The receptors were sampled from a human donor who was either an allogeneic HSCT recipient or a stem cell or donor lymphocyte infusion donor (not recorded which). It is not recorded whose cells these are; they may come from a transplant donor. Both conserved end residues are part of each CDR3. D genes are given only for firm matches. The size of a clone is reported for some rows only, either as once, few or many, or as a class for expanded clones.

clone_size	v_call	j_call	d_call	cdr3_nt	cdr3_aa
.	TRBV18	TRBJ2-7	.	TGTGCCAGCTCACCACATTCTATAGGGGGCTACGAGCAGTACTTC	CASSPHSIGGYEQYF
few	TRBV5-1	TRBJ1-2	.	TGCGCCAGCAGCTTGGATGAAGCGGACAGAAATGGCTACACCTTC	CASSLDEADRNGYTF
.	TRBV20-1	TRBJ1-6	.	TGCAGTGCTAGAGATTTGGGGCAGAGCTCCTATAATTCACCCCTCCACTTT	CSARDLGQSSYNSPLHF
.	TRBV29-1	TRBJ2-1	.	TGCAGCGTGCAACTTAGCCGCATTAAGGACGGTGAGCAGTTCTTC	CSVQLSRIKDGEQFF
.	TRBV20-1	TRBJ1-1	.	TGCAGTGCCACCGAGGGTTCGGGGAACACTGAAGCTTTCTTT	CSATEGSGNTEAFF
.	TRBV5-1	TRBJ2-7	.	TGCGCCAGCAGCTTGTTAGGACAACTACCCTACGAGCAGTACTTC	CASSLLGQLPYEQYF
.	TRBV7-8	TRBJ1-1	.	TGTGCCAGCAGCCCCAACCGGTTTGCAGCTTCCATGAACACTGAAGCTTTCTTT	CASSPNRFAASMNTEAFF
.	TRBV7-9	TRBJ2-7	.	TGTGCCAGCCTACCGGATCAGAGCTACGAGCAGTACTTC	CASLPDQSYEQYF
.	TRBV28	TRBJ2-5	TRBD1	TGTGCCAGCAGTCCCCAAAGACAGGGGAAGGTCCAAGAGACCCAGTACTTC	CASSPQRQGKVQETQYF
.	TRBV12-3/TRBV12-4	TRBJ2-3	TRBD2	TGTGCCAGCAGTTTAGGTTGGCTAGCGGGAGTACGAACAGATACGCAGTATTTT	CASSLGWLAGVRTDTQYF
.	TRBV7-6	TRBJ1-4	.	TGTGCCAGCAGCTCGGGTTCGGGCCCAGGACATAATGAAAAACTGTTTTTT	CASSSGSGPGHNEKLFF
few	TRBV7-9	TRBJ2-6	.	TGTGCCAGCAGCTTCGGGGCTGGGGCCAACGTCCTGACTTTC	CASSFGAGANVLTF
few	TRBV5-1	TRBJ1-2	.	TGCGCCAGCAGCGTAGACGGATATGGCTACACCTTC	CASSVDGYGYTF
.	TRBV4-3	TRBJ2-1	.	TGCGCCAGCAGCCAAGACAGGGTAAGGTTCTACAATGAGCAGTTCTTC	CASSQDRVRFYNEQFF
.	TRBV28	TRBJ2-1	.	TGTGCCAGCAGCCCCCTCCCTCGGGAGTTGTCGGATGAGCAGTTCTTC	CASSPLPRELSDEQFF
.	TRBV10-3	TRBJ1-4	TRBD1	TGTGCCATCAGTGAGTTTAGGACAGGACCAGGTGAAAAACTGTTTTTT	CAISEFRTGPGEKLFF
.	TRBV12-3/TRBV12-4	TRBJ2-4	TRBD1	TGTGCCAGCAGTCGGACAGGGAGTTTGAACATTCAGTACTTC	CASSRTGSLNIQYF
few	TRBV12-3/TRBV12-4	TRBJ1-1	TRBD1	TGTGCCAGCAGGACCCGGGACAGGGGATTCGCTGAAGCTTTCTTT	CASRTRDRGFAEAFF
.	TRBV12-3/TRBV12-4	TRBJ2-5	.	TGTGCCAGCAGCTTACGGACTGGCGAAGAGACCCAGTACTTC	CASSLRTGEETQYF
.	TRBV12-3/TRBV12-4	TRBJ2-7	TRBD1	TGTGCCAGCAGTTTAGGGCGGACAGGTGGGGCCGAGCAGTACTTC	CASSLGRTGGAEQYF
.	TRBV7-9	TRBJ2-1	TRBD2	TGTGCCAGCAGTTTCCAAGGCGGGAGGAGGCGGAATGAGCAGTTCTTC	CASSFQGGRRRNEQFF
many	TRBV12-3/TRBV12-4	TRBJ1-5	.	TGTGCCAGCAGTTCGCACGCCTTACAGGGAAGTCAGCCCCAGCATTTT	CASSSHALQGSQPQHF
.	TRBV27	TRBJ2-1	.	TGTGCCAGCAGTTTCCACGTGAGTAATGAGCAGTTCTTC	CASSFHVSNEQFF
.	TRBV5-1	TRBJ1-1	TRBD1	TGCGCCAGCAGCTTGGCCGACGGGACAGGGTCTGAAGCTTTCTTT	CASSLADGTGSEAFF
.	TRBV7-8	TRBJ2-5	TRBD2	TGTGCCAGCAGCTTAGAGACTAGCTGGGAGACCCAGTACTTC	CASSLETSWETQYF
.	TRBV27	TRBJ2-3	TRBD2	TGTGCCAGCAGTGCAACGTGGGCTAGCGGACCCACAGATACGCAGTATTTT	CASSATWASGPTDTQYF
once	TRBV3-1	TRBJ1-5	.	TGTGCCAGCAGCCCCGCTTGGGGGACGCATCAGCCCCAGCATTTT	CASSPAWGTHQPQHF
.	TRBV12-3/TRBV12-4	TRBJ2-1	.	TGTGCCAGCAGCGGGACTTTCGTTTTGTGGGGCTCCACCTCCAATGAGCAGTTCTTC	CASSGTFVLWGSTSNEQFF
.	TRBV28	TRBJ1-4	TRBD1	TGTGCCAGCAGCCATGACAGGGGGACTAATGAAAAACTGTTTTTT	CASSHDRGTNEKLFF
.	TRBV12-3/TRBV12-4	TRBJ2-5	.	TGTGCCAGCTGGTACGGACAGCCGCAAGAGACCCAGTACTTC	CASWYGQPQETQYF
.	TRBV12-3/TRBV12-4	TRBJ2-5	.	TGTGCCAGCAGTTCCCGTGGGGGAAAAGAGACCCAGTACTTC	CASSSRGGKETQYF
.	TRBV10-1	TRBJ1-6	.	TGCGCCAGCAGTGAGTGGCGGGAAAACTCACCCCTCCACTTT	CASSEWRENSPLHF
.	TRBV11-3	TRBJ1-1	.	TGTGCCAGCAGATCCAGGGGAGGAAACACTGAAGCTTTCTTT	CASRSRGGNTEAFF
.	TRBV11-2	TRBJ2-2	.	TGTGCCAGCCTTTGGGTGCCGAACACCGGGGAGCTGTTTTTT	CASLWVPNTGELFF
few	TRBV12-3/TRBV12-4	TRBJ2-2	.	TGTGCCAGCAGTTTAAGTTACAACACCGGGGAGCTGTTTTTT	CASSLSYNTGELFF
.	TRBV28	TRBJ2-7	TRBD1	TGTGCCAGCGGACAGGGGCTAGCGGTTTATTTC	CASGQGLAVYF
.	TRBV6-2/TRBV6-3	TRBJ2-1	TRBD1	TGTGCCAGCAGACGCCGGGACAGGCCTCTTAATGAGCAGTTCTTC	CASRRRDRPLNEQFF
.	TRBV20-1	TRBJ2-7	.	TGCAGTGCCCGAAGTTTCAGTCCCAGAGGACACTACGAGCAGTACTTC	CSARSFSPRGHYEQYF
.	TRBV5-1	TRBJ1-1	TRBD1	TGCGCCAGCAGCCACCCGGGACAGACCCAAGAAGCTTTCTTT	CASSHPGQTQEAFF
.	TRBV12-3/TRBV12-4	TRBJ1-5	.	TGTGCCAGCAGTTTAGGGCAGGGAGAACAGCCCCAGCATTTT	CASSLGQGEQPQHF
.	TRBV15	TRBJ1-4	.	TGTGCCACCAGCAGAGACCACAGTGCAACTAATGAAAAACTGTTTTTT	CATSRDHSATNEKLFF
.	TRBV3-1	TRBJ1-1	.	TGTGCCAGCAGCCAAGAGGACGAGAACACTGAAGCTTTCTTT	CASSQEDENTEAFF
.	TRBV4-3	TRBJ1-2	.	TGCGCCAGCAGCCAAGATCCGACAGACCCTAACTATGGCTACACCTTC	CASSQDPTDPNYGYTF
.	TRBV7-9	TRBJ1-6	.	TGTGCCAGCAGCTTAGCCCACCGTAATTCACCCCTCCACTTT	CASSLAHRNSPLHF
.	TRBV6-5	TRBJ1-1	TRBD1	TGTGCCAGCAGTGAGGACAGGGGAGGGACTGAAGCTTTCTTT	CASSEDRGGTEAFF
few	TRBV7-9	TRBJ1-6	.	TGTGCCAGCAGCTGGCATGACTCACCCCTCCACTTT	CASSWHDSPLHF